The clone carrying this T cell receptor (beta chain) was detected a few times. What it binds is unknown. A second about 6 to 12 cycle PCR used barcoded and J-beta primers. A template-switch adaptor that had 12 random nucleotides put a tag on each cDNA molecule. TCRdb independently ran MiXCR on the 5' RACE reads; one entry per CDR3 protein. This table holds approximately 1.5 million distinct CDR3 sequences, about 35% found once. The data were obtained in a study of blood T cells in healthy people across ages. The donors, aged about 6 to 95, were healthy Caucasians from Russia. Regarding the study as a whole: Versus aged donors, long-lived donors had higher diversity and more naive CD4+ cells. TCR beta diversity correlated strongly with naive T cell percentage.

Sequenced: blood. The receptor comes from a woman in her twenties or thirties in good health.

In DNA, the CDR3 is TGTGCCAGCAGCCTAGGGACAGGGAGCGTAGCTGGGGCCAACGTCCTGACTTTC. Translated: CASSLGTGSVAGANVLTF. The chain employs TRBV7-9 and TRBJ2-6; 9 nucleotides line up with TRBD1. This CDR3 has 18 amino acids. V shed 5 bases, J shed 2 bases, and the junction held 10 bases outside the gene matches. Germline CDR1 and CDR2: SEHNR and FQNEAQ (reference sequence).